This T cell receptor (beta chain) was identified during a study of blood T cell repertoires in COVID-19. Study overall: Specimens from acute and convalescent COVID-19 originated in the United States, Italy and Spain. PBMCs, B-cell-depleted T cells, or T cells provided the cDNA or gDNA that made up the material.

The authors' processing: Amplification with reference gene primers provided the estimates of nucleated cell counts. Assay: immunoSEQ multiplex PCR; the TCRdb copy retains only in-frame clones and omits some. That table supplies the V and J calls and clone size; D and trimming were determined from the DNA. The sample comprises more than 95,000 clones, 75% to 95% of which are singletons, and roughly 5.5% rests with the top ten. CDR1 LGHNA and CDR2 YNFKEQ come from the germline V gene. This CDR3 contains 14 residues. With regard to this clone: Germline and junction disagree at one end, which may indicate a read error.

The chain is built from TRBV4-2 and TRBJ1-5; TRBD1 is a possible D gene (6 bases). Source material: peripheral blood. This receptor was identified in a human donor in a cohort sampled during active COVID-19. This CDR3 is CASRQLVDSQPQHF. The CDR3 region has the DNA TGTGCCAGCCGCCAATTGGTGGACAGTCAGCCCCAGCATTTT.